This TCR beta chain was profiled in a study of T cell responses to AZD1222 COVID-19 vaccine. Study outcomes and limitations: Most donors were white British, females outnumbered males, and clonal diversity was possibly underestimated. Baseline testing showed seropositivity in only 6 or 7 AZD1222 recipients.

On this clone: Its cognate antigen is unknown.

Clones were read by immunoSEQ multiplex PCR, and TCRdb kept only the in-frame ones, dropping some. The table has about 180,000 clones, 90% to 95% seen once. Germline assignment: CDR1 MGHDK and CDR2 SYGVNS. Trimming removed 3 bases from V and 5 bases from J, with 13 bases in between. The CDR3 has 14 residues. The receptor was isolated from an adult who received the MenACWY meningococcal vaccine as a control. Sequencing used peripheral blood, obtained 28 days after the second dose of the MenACWY control vaccine. J is TRBJ2-5 and V is TRBV25-1; D unclear. CDR3 bases: TGTGCCAGCAGTGATGTAAGGGCGGTGGAGACCCAGTACTTC. Translating gives CASSDVRAVETQYF.